Sequencing of this T cell receptor (beta chain) was carried out in a study of blood T cell repertoires in COVID-19 (dated by TCRdb to 2020 to 2021). Looking at the study overall: Samples from collaborators originated in the United States, Italy and Spain and spanned both the acute and convalescent phases of COVID-19. Sample metadata almost always included a de-identified subject ID, COVID-19 status, age in years and sex. Where HLA class I and class II types were available, the types were taken from metadata supplied by the sample provider, not from assay-based typing. The prospective study material was composed of cDNA or gDNA derived from T cells, B-cell-depleted T cells, or PBMCs. The dataset comprised deeply sampled blood TCRbeta repertoires from subjects exposed to, actively infected with, or recovered from COVID-19. The samples were drawn from two sources: the first 160 participants of the ongoing ImmuneRACE study, and 1,000 to 1,500 subjects contributed by 6 global collaborators. The repertoires were made available in a free public database intended to serve as a resource for research on the immune response to SARS-CoV-2. Results and caveats for the whole study, not just this receptor: Clinical and demographic metadata were provided uncurated, with the amount varying by source and participant.

TCRbeta CDR3 regions were amplified from genomic DNA using the immunoSEQ Assay, a bias-controlled multiplex PCR. Regarding the original processing steps: Within the assay, amplification of reference gene primers was used to estimate how many nucleated cells each sample contained. To quantify the absolute abundance of each unique TCRbeta CDR3 rearrangement, sequence reads were collapsed and filtered. For each sample, productive Simpson clonality was calculated as the square root of Simpson's diversity index over productive rearrangements. The source is immuneACCESS, and TCRdb retained only in-frame sequences with V and J called. Part of the clones is not carried over; for the studies checked, unresolved V genes explain less than half of this, and the remainder is unexplained. The D gene and trimming were derived from the DNA, and the V and J assignments and clone size from that table. Within this sample are about 670,000 clones, with just under 90% of them counted one time only. The top ten hold about 0.24% of the sample.

Collaborating institutions collected whole blood in K2EDTA tubes following their own protocols. Collaborator samples were shipped for TCRbeta analysis as frozen whole blood, isolated PBMCs, or DNA extracted from either sample type. On this clone: It has no known antigen specificity. Qualities for individual bases were not recorded, and no much larger clone is one base off.

The CDR3 sequence holds 18 residues, the cysteine and phenylalanine included. The kept DNA is CDR3 alone, 54 bases in frame from the first base. V loses 4 bases at its end and J loses 3 bases; junction bases beyond the gene matches: 8. From a lookup of the germline V gene, CDR1 and CDR2 are SGHRS and YFSETQ. The chain is assembled from TRBV5-1 and TRBJ2-1, and 15 junctional nucleotides match TRBD2. The source material was peripheral blood. This TCR was sampled from a woman between 18 and 30 years old with acute or convalescent COVID-19. The CDR3 loop reads CASSVGLAGGLDYNEQFF. The DNA sequence is as follows: TGCGCCAGCAGCGTAGGACTAGCGGGGGGGCTCGACTACAATGAGCAGTTCTTC.